These T cell receptor beta chains were read from a single sample in a study of blood T cell repertoires in COVID-19. Measured with immunoSEQ multiplex PCR; TCRdb has only the in-frame clones, and not every one. Here the sample spans about 120,000 clones, 70% to 90% being singletons. The specimen was peripheral blood. These receptors were obtained from a man aged 35 to 55 with acute or convalescent COVID-19. Each CDR3 is given with its conserved first and last residue. A D gene is named only where the DNA matches it firmly. Clone size appears in some rows only: once, few, many, or a class for an expanded clone.

CDR3 DNA	CDR3 protein	J gene	D gene	V gene	clone size
TGTGCCAGCACAAACCCGAATGGAAACACCATATATTTT	CASTNPNGNTIYF	TRBJ1-3	-	TRBV10-3	-
TGTGCCATCAGTGATTTCGAACAGGGGAACACTGAAGCTTTCTTT	CAISDFEQGNTEAFF	TRBJ1-1	-	TRBV10-3	few
TGTGCCAGCAGCCCCGGGACAGGGATCAGGACTGAAGCTTTCTTT	CASSPGTGIRTEAFF	TRBJ1-1	TRBD1	TRBV7-3	-
TGTGCCAGCCACCGCGGTGGAGGGTCCGGCGGCTACACCTTC	CASHRGGGSGGYTF	TRBJ1-2	-	TRBV3-1/TRBV3-2	-
TGTGCCAGTAGTATTTATCAGGGTAGCACCGGGGAGCTGTTTTTT	CASSIYQGSTGELFF	TRBJ2-2	-	TRBV19	-
TGTGCCAGCTCACGGACTAGCATTCGCACAGATACGCAGTATTTT	CASSRTSIRTDTQYF	TRBJ2-3	TRBD2	TRBV18	-
TGTGCCAGCGGAGCCTCTGGACAGAGAAGCTATGGCTACACCTTC	CASGASGQRSYGYTF	TRBJ1-2	-	TRBV7-8	once
TGCGCCAGCAGCCAACCGGGACTATCTTCGAGCTCCGGGGAGCTGTTTTTT	CASSQPGLSSSSGELFF	TRBJ2-2	TRBD2	TRBV4-1	-
TGTGCCAGCAGTTCAACCCAGGGTTACAATTCACCCCTCCACTTT	CASSSTQGYNSPLHF	TRBJ1-6	-	TRBV27	-
TGTGCCAGCTCGCCGGGACTAGATCCGTCCGGGGAGCTGTTTTTT	CASSPGLDPSGELFF	TRBJ2-2	TRBD2	TRBV18	-
TGTGCCAGCAGCCAAAATTCTTATGGCTACACCTTC	CASSQNSYGYTF	TRBJ1-2	-	TRBV4-2	-
TGTGCCAGCAGCTCTACAGGGGCATTGAGGACCCAGTACTTC	CASSSTGALRTQYF	TRBJ2-5	TRBD1	TRBV7-2	-
TGTGCCTGGATAGGGGGACCTAACCTCCTTAGCTCCTACAATGAGCAGTTCTTC	CAWIGGPNLLSSYNEQFF	TRBJ2-1	-	TRBV30	once
TGTGCCAGTAAAAGAAGACAGGGTTCTGGAAACACCATATATTTT	CASKRRQGSGNTIYF	TRBJ1-3	TRBD1	TRBV19	-
TGTGCCAGCTCACCCCCAGGGACACAAGAGACCCAGTACTTC	CASSPPGTQETQYF	TRBJ2-5	-	TRBV18	-
TGTGCCAGCAGCACACGACTAGCGGGGGGGCACGCCGATACGCAGTATTTT	CASSTRLAGGHADTQYF	TRBJ2-3	TRBD2	TRBV7-2	-
TGTGCCAGCAGCCAAGCCCTGGACACAGTCGGGACTAGCGGCCCAGTCTACGAGCAGTACTTC	CASSQALDTVGTSGPVYEQYF	TRBJ2-7	TRBD2	TRBV4-2	once
TGTGCCATCAGCCCTATACCCAGCGGGACCCCCTACAATGAGCAGTTCTTC	CAISPIPSGTPYNEQFF	TRBJ2-1	TRBD2	TRBV10-3	-
TGTGCCAGCAAGCCGGGAGCGAGGACAGATACGCAGTATTTT	CASKPGARTDTQYF	TRBJ2-3	-	TRBV6-4	-
TGTGCCAGCACCCACCCCGGAGAGACCCAGTACTTC	CASTHPGETQYF	TRBJ2-5	-	TRBV6-5	-
TGTGCCAGCTCACCAGGGGGGTATGGCAATGAGCAGTTCTTC	CASSPGGYGNEQFF	TRBJ2-1	-	TRBV18	-
TGTGCCAGCAAGACCGACAGCGCGGCTAATTCACCCCTCCACTTT	CASKTDSAANSPLHF	TRBJ1-6	-	TRBV2	-
TGTGCCAGCGCTCCCACTAGCGGGGCGCGCACAGATACGCAGTATTTT	CASAPTSGARTDTQYF	TRBJ2-3	TRBD2	TRBV14	-
-	CASSRRYYRCYEQYF	TRBJ2-7	-	TRBV21-1	-
TGTGCCAGCAGTATGGAACAGGGTACCAATTCACCCCTCCACTTT	CASSMEQGTNSPLHF	TRBJ1-6	-	TRBV2	-
TGTGCCAGCAGTCGGGACACCGTCCAAGAGACCCAGTACTTC	CASSRDTVQETQYF	TRBJ2-5	-	TRBV6-5	-
TGTGCCAGCAGCCCCCTCGGACAGGGCGTTTATAATTCACCCCTCCACTTT	CASSPLGQGVYNSPLHF	TRBJ1-6	TRBD1	TRBV25-1	-
TGTGCCAGCAGCTTATTAGGGGTTGAAAACATTCAGTACTTC	CASSLLGVENIQYF	TRBJ2-4	-	TRBV11-1	-
TGTGCCAGCAGTTACCTTATGGGAGGAAATCAGCCCCAGCATTTT	CASSYLMGGNQPQHF	TRBJ1-5	-	TRBV6-2/TRBV6-3	few
TGCGCCAGCAGCTTGGACAGGGGGCTTAACAATGAGCAGTTCTTC	CASSLDRGLNNEQFF	TRBJ2-1	TRBD1	TRBV5-1	-
TGTGCCAGCAGCTGGGGGGGCGGTCAGCCCCAGCATTTT	CASSWGGGQPQHF	TRBJ1-5	-	TRBV7-3	-
TGTGCCAGCAGTTTAACGCTAGGTTCACCCCTCCACTTT	CASSLTLGSPLHF	TRBJ1-6	-	TRBV28	once
TGTGCCAGCAGGAGCTCCTATAATTCACCCCTCCACTTT	CASRSSYNSPLHF	TRBJ1-6	-	TRBV27	-
TGCGCCAGCAGCCAAGATCAGGCCAGGGGAATACCGCGTTCTAGCACAGATACGCAGTATTTT	CASSQDQARGIPRSSTDTQYF	TRBJ2-3	-	TRBV4-1	-
TGCGCCAGCAGCCAAACTAGCGGGGGGGCTTACAATGAGCAGTTCTTC	CASSQTSGGAYNEQFF	TRBJ2-1	TRBD2	TRBV5-1	-
TGTGCCAGCAGGAGTACAGGGTTGTACGGCTACACCTTC	CASRSTGLYGYTF	TRBJ1-2	-	TRBV28	-
TGTGCCAGCAGGCTACGACAGGAGAGCACCGGGGAGCTGTTTTTT	CASRLRQESTGELFF	TRBJ2-2	-	TRBV11-1	few
TGTGCTAGTGCCCCGGGCAGGGAAGAGACCCAGTACTTC	CASAPGREETQYF	TRBJ2-5	-	TRBV12-5	-
TGTGCCAGCACTCCCACAGGCAATCAGCCCCAGCATTTT	CASTPTGNQPQHF	TRBJ1-5	-	TRBV6-6	-
TGCGCCAGCAGCCAAAGGACAGTAGGGGATGGCAATCAGCCCCAGCATTTT	CASSQRTVGDGNQPQHF	TRBJ1-5	-	TRBV4-1	-
TGTGCCAGCAGCTTATGGGGCGGGAGTTCCGGGGAGCTGTTTTTT	CASSLWGGSSGELFF	TRBJ2-2	TRBD2	TRBV13	few